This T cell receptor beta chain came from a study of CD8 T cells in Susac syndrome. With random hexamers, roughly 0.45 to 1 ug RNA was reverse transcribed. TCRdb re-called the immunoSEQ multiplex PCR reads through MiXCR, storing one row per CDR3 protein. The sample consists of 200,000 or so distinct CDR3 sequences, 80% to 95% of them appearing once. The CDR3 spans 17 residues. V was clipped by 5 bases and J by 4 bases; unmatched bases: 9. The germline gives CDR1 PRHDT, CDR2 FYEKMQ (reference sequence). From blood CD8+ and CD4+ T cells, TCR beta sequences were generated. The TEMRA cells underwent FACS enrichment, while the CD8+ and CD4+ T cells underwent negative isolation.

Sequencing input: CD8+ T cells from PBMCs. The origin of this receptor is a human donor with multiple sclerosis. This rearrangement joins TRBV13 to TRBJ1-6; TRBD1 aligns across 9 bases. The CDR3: CASSTLPGQGYNSPLHF. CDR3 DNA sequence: TGTGCCAGCAGCACACTCCCGGGACAGGGATATAATTCACCCCTCCACTTT.